A selection of T cell receptor beta chains follows, all from one sample in a study of cytomegalovirus exposure and HLA in healthy donors. TCRdb keeps only in-frame clones here, not all; method: immunoSEQ multiplex PCR. There are 180,000 or so clones in the sample, with less than 0.95% held by the top ten. Sequences were obtained from PBMCs. These receptors originate from a woman aged 18-29 years in good health and CMV-seropositive. Each CDR3 is given with its conserved first and last residue. Fields, in order: D gene, V gene, J gene, CDR3 DNA, CDR3 protein. A D gene is named only where the DNA matches it firmly.

>.|TRBV7-6|TRBJ2-1
TGTGCCAGCAGCTTAGATGTGCGGAGAGGGAATGAGCAGTTCTTC
CASSLDVRRGNEQFF
>.|TRBV11-2|TRBJ2-5
TGTGCCAGCAGCGGTCTGGGGGCACAAGAGACCCAGTACTTC
CASSGLGAQETQYF
>.|TRBV7-2|TRBJ2-2
TGTGCCAGCAGCTCAGGGTTTACGACCGGGGAGCTGTTTTTT
CASSSGFTTGELFF
>TRBD2|TRBV6-6|TRBJ2-3
TGTGCCAGCAGTTCGAGACTAGCGGGAGACACAGATACGCAGTATTTT
CASSSRLAGDTDTQYF
>TRBD2|TRBV10-2|TRBJ2-7
TGCGCCAGCAGTGAGTCGATAGGACTAGCGGGATACGAGCAGTACTTC
CASSESIGLAGYEQYF
>.|TRBV10-1|TRBJ2-7
TGCGCCAGCAGTGATGGGCCTCGGGAGCAGTACTTC
CASSDGPREQYF
>.|TRBV2|TRBJ2-2
TGTGCCAGCACCTACACCGGGGAGCTGTTTTTT
CASTYTGELFF
>.|TRBV4-2|TRBJ1-4
TGTGCCAGCAGCCAAGATATGGGGACATCTGAAAAACTGTTTTTT
CASSQDMGTSEKLFF
>TRBD2|TRBV29-1|TRBJ2-1
TGCAGCGTTAAGCGGGAGGTCTCCTACAATGAGCAGTTCTTC
CSVKREVSYNEQFF
>.|TRBV9|TRBJ1-2
TGTGCCAGCAGCGTAGATGGCAGGGGCAGTACGGGCTACACCTTC
CASSVDGRGSTGYTF
>.|TRBV18|TRBJ2-5
TGTGCCAGCTCCCCGTCGGTAGAGACCCAGTACTTC
CASSPSVETQYF
>TRBD2|TRBV5-5|TRBJ2-2
TGTGCCAGCAGCTCCGGGGGGGGTGGAGGAAACACCGGGGAGCTGTTTTTT
CASSSGGGGGNTGELFF
>.|TRBV7-8|TRBJ1-1
TGTGCCAGCAGCCCACAGGGACCGAACACTGAAGCTTTCTTT
CASSPQGPNTEAFF
>TRBD1|TRBV19|TRBJ1-1
TGTGCCAGTAGTGTGTCCAGGGACAGTCGAGCTTTCTTT
CASSVSRDSRAFF
>.|TRBV4-1|TRBJ2-3
TGCGCCAGCAGCCAAGATCTAGGGGGCACAGATACGCAGTATTTT
CASSQDLGGTDTQYF
>.|TRBV5-5|TRBJ1-1
TGTGCCAGCAGCCTCGGCAGCGCTGAAGCTTTCTTT
CASSLGSAEAFF
>TRBD1|TRBV10-1|TRBJ1-5
TGCGCCAGCAGCCCTCCGGGGACAGGGGGTTGCCTCTATAGCAATCAGCCCCAGCATTTT
CASSPPGTGGCLYSNQPQHF
>.|TRBV7-8|TRBJ1-3
TGTGCCAGCAGCTCCCTAACACCGGTTGAGGACACCATATATTTT
CASSSLTPVEDTIYF
>TRBD2|TRBV4-1|TRBJ2-7
TGCGCCAGCAGCCCGAAGGGACTAGCGGGGAGGAACGAGCAGTACTTC
CASSPKGLAGRNEQYF
>TRBD1|TRBV30|TRBJ2-2
TGTGCCTGGAGTGCACAGGGGACCGGGGAGCTGTTTTTT
CAWSAQGTGELFF
>.|TRBV5-6|TRBJ1-1
TGTGCCAGCAGCCAAATCAGGGTGAACACTGAAGCTTTCTTT
CASSQIRVNTEAFF
>.|TRBV27|TRBJ2-7
TGTGCCAGCAGTTTTGTAGGGGGGGGGTGGGCCGAGCAGTACTTC
CASSFVGGGWAEQYF
>TRBD1|TRBV2|TRBJ1-4
TGTGCCAGCAGTGAACGGGACAGCAGGGGTGAAAAACTGTTTTTT
CASSERDSRGEKLFF
>TRBD1|TRBV19|TRBJ1-4
TGTGCCAGTTCCGGACAGGGTAGGGAAAAACTGTTTTTT
CASSGQGREKLFF
>TRBD1|TRBV29-1|TRBJ1-2
TGCAGCGTGGGGACAGGCGCGCCCTATGGCTACACCTTC
CSVGTGAPYGYTF
>TRBD1|TRBV2|TRBJ1-1
TGTGCCAGCAGCGACAGGGTCGCGAACACTGAAGCTTTCTTT
CASSDRVANTEAFF
>TRBD2|TRBV13|TRBJ2-3
TGTGCCAGCAGCTCCCCTAGCGGGATGAATGGTTTAAATACGCAGTATTTT
CASSSPSGMNGLNTQYF
>.|TRBV7-2|TRBJ2-7
TGTGCCAGCAGCTTAACGGTGAACCCCCTCGAGCAGTACTTC
CASSLTVNPLEQYF
>.|TRBV5-5|TRBJ1-1
TGTGCCAGCAGCCGGAACACTGAAGCTTTCTTT
CASSRNTEAFF
>.|TRBV7-8|TRBJ1-6
TGTGCCAGCAGCGCCCCTGGGACGGGACAATCACCCCTCCACTTT
CASSAPGTGQSPLHF
>.|TRBV29-1|TRBJ2-7
TGCAGCGTTCGAGGACTTCCCTCTGGCGAGCAGTACTTC
CSVRGLPSGEQYF
>TRBD2|TRBV15|TRBJ2-7
TGTGCCACCAGCAGAGAGAGACTAGCGGGGGCGCCAAGTACCTACGAGCAGTACTTC
CATSRERLAGAPSTYEQYF
>.|TRBV5-1|TRBJ2-5
TGCGCCAGCAGCCCGGGGGATAGCGCGTCCCAAGAGACCCAGTACTTC
CASSPGDSASQETQYF
>TRBD2|TRBV20-1|TRBJ2-7
TGCAGTGCGGAGCGGGACTACGAGCAGTACTTC
CSAERDYEQYF
>TRBD1|TRBV5-1|TRBJ2-7
TGCGCCAGCAGCACCTCCGGGACAGGGTTCATACAGTACTTC
CASSTSGTGFIQYF
>TRBD1|TRBV19|TRBJ1-6
TGTGCCAGTAGTACAGGACAGGGGATTAATTCACCCCTCCACTTT
CASSTGQGINSPLHF
>TRBD2|TRBV11-3|TRBJ2-1
TGTGCCAGCAGCTTAGGTGGCGGGGGTACCTACAATGAGCAGTTCTTC
CASSLGGGGTYNEQFF
>.|TRBV4-1|TRBJ1-3
TGCGCCAGCAGCCAAGATAGGGGATCTGGAAACACCATATATTTT
CASSQDRGSGNTIYF
>.|TRBV11-2|TRBJ1-2
TGTGCCAGCAGTCCCATCCAGGGGTTTGGTGGCTACACCTTC
CASSPIQGFGGYTF
>.|TRBV4-3|TRBJ1-3
TGCGCCAGCAGCCAAGGGAGGGTGTCGGGAAACACCATATATTTT
CASSQGRVSGNTIYF
>.|TRBV11-2|TRBJ1-1
TGTGCCAGCAGCTCACAGGTCCTGAACACTGAAGCTTTCTTT
CASSSQVLNTEAFF
>TRBD1|TRBV7-9|TRBJ1-5
TGTGCCAGCAGCGAGGGACAGTTCAATCAGCCCCAGCATTTT
CASSEGQFNQPQHF
>.|TRBV9|TRBJ1-3
TGTGCCAGCAGCGTAGGGGCTTTCTCTGGAAACACCATATATTTT
CASSVGAFSGNTIYF
>.|TRBV4-3|TRBJ1-1
TGCGCCAGCAGCCATGGCGGGGTGAACACTGAGGCTTTCTTT
CASSHGGVNTEAFF
>TRBD1|TRBV11-1|TRBJ2-6
TGTGCCAGCAGCCCCGGGACAGGGAATTCTGGGGCCAACGTCCTGACTTTC
CASSPGTGNSGANVLTF
>.|TRBV15|TRBJ1-3
TGTGCCACCAGCAGAGATCTGGGAGGCTGGGGAAACACCATATATTTT
CATSRDLGGWGNTIYF
>.|TRBV25-1|TRBJ2-7
TGTGCCAGCAGTGAGACAGGAAATCGGTACTTC
CASSETGNRYF
>.|TRBV7-9|TRBJ2-1
TGTGCCAGCAGCTTAGCAGGGGGACGGATTAATGAGCAGTTCTTC
CASSLAGGRINEQFF
>TRBD1|TRBV9|TRBJ2-2
TGTGCCAGCAGCAACAGACAGGGGGGCACCGGGGAGCTGTTTTTT
CASSNRQGGTGELFF
>TRBD1|TRBV6-5|TRBJ1-1
TGTGCCAGCAGTAGGACAGGGGGCACTGAAGCTTTCTTT
CASSRTGGTEAFF
>.|TRBV18|TRBJ1-1
TGTGCCAGCTCCGACCAGGCGAACACTGAAGCTTTCTTT
CASSDQANTEAFF
>.|TRBV6-1|TRBJ1-1
TGTGCCAGCAGTGTAAGGGGAATGAACACTGAAGCTTTCTTT
CASSVRGMNTEAFF
>.|TRBV5-8|TRBJ2-3
TGTGCCAGCAGCTCCCGGGGTTACAGAGCAGATACGCAGTATTTT
CASSSRGYRADTQYF
>TRBD1|TRBV6-5|TRBJ1-5
TGTGCCAGCAGGCGGACAGGGCGGAATCAGCCCCAGCATTTT
CASRRTGRNQPQHF
>TRBD2|TRBV7-2|TRBJ2-1
TGTGCCAGCAGCTTAGGAGGTAGCGGGGGCTACAATGAGCAGTTCTTC
CASSLGGSGGYNEQFF
>.|TRBV27|TRBJ1-2
TGTGCCAGCAGTACAGGACAGAAGGGCTACACCTTC
CASSTGQKGYTF
>.|TRBV9|TRBJ2-7
TGTGCCAGCAGCCCTATGGCGGGCTCCTACGAGCAGTACTTC
CASSPMAGSYEQYF
>TRBD1|TRBV11-2|TRBJ1-1
TGTGCCAGCAGTCTGCCGGGACAGTCGAACACTGAAGCTTTCTTT
CASSLPGQSNTEAFF
>TRBD2|TRBV6-5|TRBJ2-5
TGTGCCAGCAGTTCCCTAGCGGGGGGGCAAGAGACCCAGTACTTC
CASSSLAGGQETQYF